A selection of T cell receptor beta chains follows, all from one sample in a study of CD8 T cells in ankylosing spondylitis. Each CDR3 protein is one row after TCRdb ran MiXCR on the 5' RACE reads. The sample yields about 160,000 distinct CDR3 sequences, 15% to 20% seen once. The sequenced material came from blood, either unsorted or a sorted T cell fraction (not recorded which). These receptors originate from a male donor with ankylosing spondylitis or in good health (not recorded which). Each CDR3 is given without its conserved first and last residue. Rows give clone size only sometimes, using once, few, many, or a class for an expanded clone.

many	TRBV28	ASSLEAIGELF
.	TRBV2	ASTREGDSHLAKNIQY
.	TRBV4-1	ASSQLTGGSDTQY
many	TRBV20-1	STGTGVVGTEAF
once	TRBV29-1	SGIGAPSTEAF
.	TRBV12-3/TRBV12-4	ASSLGGTYGYT
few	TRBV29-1	SVEDSIHGYT
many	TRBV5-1	ASSYGLAGLADTGELF
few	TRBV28	ASRGRGAQPQH
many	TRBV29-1	SVDGGTRNTEAF
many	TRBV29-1	SVTPDRLQETQY
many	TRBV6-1	ASGSRGVGYNEQF
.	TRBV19	ASSFGQNNYEQY
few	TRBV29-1	SVDDRATNEQF
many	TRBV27	ASSSDVETQY
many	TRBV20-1	SASQFTGELF
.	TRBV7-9	ASTPYNEQF
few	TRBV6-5	ASSYSLQGATYEQY